The source of this T cell receptor (beta chain) is a study of ipilimumab plus nivolumab after autologous stem cell transplantation. Data came from immunoSEQ multiplex PCR; TCRdb stores just in-frame clones and leaves some out. The sample contains about 83,000 clones, about 83% of which appear only once. The CDR3 is made up of 14 amino acids. V was pared by 2 bases and J by 7 bases, with 14 bases between. Germline CDR1 reads MNHEY; CDR2 reads SVGAGI. The receptor was isolated from a male donor with diffuse large B-cell lymphoma. This sample comprised PBMCs, obtained in a trial of ipilimumab plus nivolumab as post-transplant consolidation. J is TRBJ1-1 and V is TRBV6-5, with D unclear. In nucleotides, the CDR3 is TGTGCCAGCAGTTACGGCGGACGTCTTATTGAAGCTTTCTTT. Translation: CASSYGGRLIEAFF.